This TCR beta chain was identified during a study of identical twins. Points from the study as a whole: Cord blood beta clonotypes present at high abundance carried fewer insertions; no such pattern appeared in memory repertoires.

Germline V lookup: CDR1 MNHEY, CDR2 SVGAGI. This CDR3 has 16 amino acids. J lost 4 bases, V lost 5 bases, and 10 bases had no gene match. This clonotype turned up a few times. The antigen is unknown. In TCRdb, the 5' RACE reads were re-called with MiXCR into one record per CDR3 protein. This sample carries roughly 710,000 distinct CDR3 sequences, 6.1% of them seen once, and the ten largest clones take around 1.7%. This chain joins TRBV6-5 and TRBJ2-1; 8 bases match TRBD2. This TCR derives from a man younger than 30 in good health. Specimen: naive T cells sorted from blood. CDR3 residues: CASSIERGRPYNEQFF. The CDR3 bases are TGTGCCAGCAGTATCGAGCGGGGGAGACCATACAATGAGCAGTTCTTC.